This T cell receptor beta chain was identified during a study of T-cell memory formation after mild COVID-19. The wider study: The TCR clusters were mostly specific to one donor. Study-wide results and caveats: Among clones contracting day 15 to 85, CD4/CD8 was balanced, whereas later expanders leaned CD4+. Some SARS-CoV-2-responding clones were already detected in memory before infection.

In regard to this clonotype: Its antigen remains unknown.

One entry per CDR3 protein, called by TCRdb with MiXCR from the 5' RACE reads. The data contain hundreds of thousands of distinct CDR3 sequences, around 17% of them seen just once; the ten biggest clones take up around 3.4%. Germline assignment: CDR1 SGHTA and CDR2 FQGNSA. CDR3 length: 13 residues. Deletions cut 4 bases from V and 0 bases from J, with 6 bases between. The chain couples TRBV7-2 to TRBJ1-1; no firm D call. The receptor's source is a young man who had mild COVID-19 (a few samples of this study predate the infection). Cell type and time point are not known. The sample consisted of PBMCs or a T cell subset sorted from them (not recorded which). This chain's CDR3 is CASSYQMNTEAFF. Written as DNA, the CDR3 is TGTGCCAGCAGCTATCAGATGAACACTGAAGCTTTCTTT.